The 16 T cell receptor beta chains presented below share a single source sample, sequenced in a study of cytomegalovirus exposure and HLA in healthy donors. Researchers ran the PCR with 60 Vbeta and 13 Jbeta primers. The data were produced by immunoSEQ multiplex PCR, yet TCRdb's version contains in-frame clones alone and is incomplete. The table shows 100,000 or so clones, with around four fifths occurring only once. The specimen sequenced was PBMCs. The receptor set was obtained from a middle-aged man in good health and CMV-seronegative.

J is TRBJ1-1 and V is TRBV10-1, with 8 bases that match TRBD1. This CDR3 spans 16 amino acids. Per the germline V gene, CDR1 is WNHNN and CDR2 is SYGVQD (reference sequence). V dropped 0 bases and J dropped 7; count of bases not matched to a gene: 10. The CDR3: CASSESQDRVTGEAFF. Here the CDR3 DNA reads TGCGCCAGCAGTGAGTCACAGGACAGGGTCACGGGTGAAGCTTTCTTT.

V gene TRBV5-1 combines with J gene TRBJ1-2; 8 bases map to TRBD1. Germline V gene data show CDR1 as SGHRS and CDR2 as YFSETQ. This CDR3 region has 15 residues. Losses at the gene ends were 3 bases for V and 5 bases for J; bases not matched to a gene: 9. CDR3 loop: CASSWDGTGNYGYTF. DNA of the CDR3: TGCGCCAGCAGCTGGGACGGGACAGGAAATTATGGCTACACCTTC.

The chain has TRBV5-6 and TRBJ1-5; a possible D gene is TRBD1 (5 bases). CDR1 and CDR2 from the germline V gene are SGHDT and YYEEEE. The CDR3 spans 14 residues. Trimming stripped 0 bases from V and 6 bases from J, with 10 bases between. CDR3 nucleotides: TGTGCCAGCAGCTTGGCAGGGTCTGGTCAGCCCCAGCATTTT. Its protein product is CASSLAGSGQPQHF.

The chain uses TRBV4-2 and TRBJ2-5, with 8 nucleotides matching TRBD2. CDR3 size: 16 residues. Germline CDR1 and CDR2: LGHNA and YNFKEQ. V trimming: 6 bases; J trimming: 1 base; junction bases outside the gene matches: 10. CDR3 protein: CASRLAVGGGQETQYF. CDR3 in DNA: TGTGCCAGCAGGCTCGCGGTCGGGGGGGGCCAAGAGACCCAGTACTTC.

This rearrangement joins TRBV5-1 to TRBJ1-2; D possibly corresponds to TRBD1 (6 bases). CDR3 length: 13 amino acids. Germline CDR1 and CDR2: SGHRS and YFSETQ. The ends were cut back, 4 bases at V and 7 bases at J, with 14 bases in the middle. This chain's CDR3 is CASSPTQGAGYTF. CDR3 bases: TGCGCCAGCAGCCCAACACAGGGAGCTGGCTACACCTTC.

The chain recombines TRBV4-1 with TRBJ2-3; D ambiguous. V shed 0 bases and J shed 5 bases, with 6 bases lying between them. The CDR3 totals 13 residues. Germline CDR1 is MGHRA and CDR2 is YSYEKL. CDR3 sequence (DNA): TGCGCCAGCAGCCAAGATCAAAAAGATACGCAGTATTTT. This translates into CASSQDQKDTQYF.

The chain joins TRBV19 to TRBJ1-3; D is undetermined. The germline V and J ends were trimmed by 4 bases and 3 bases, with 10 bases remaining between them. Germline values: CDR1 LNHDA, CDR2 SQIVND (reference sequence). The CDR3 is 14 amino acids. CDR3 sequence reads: CASSTPSLGNTIYF. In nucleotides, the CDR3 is TGTGCCAGTAGTACTCCCTCCCTTGGAAACACCATATATTTT. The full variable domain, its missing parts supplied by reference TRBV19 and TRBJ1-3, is DGGITQSPKYLFRKEGQNVTLSCEQNLNHDAMYWYRQDPGQGLRLIYYSQIVNDFQKGDIAEGYSVSREKKESFPLTVTSAQKNPTAFYLCASSTPSLGNTIYFGEGSWLTVV.

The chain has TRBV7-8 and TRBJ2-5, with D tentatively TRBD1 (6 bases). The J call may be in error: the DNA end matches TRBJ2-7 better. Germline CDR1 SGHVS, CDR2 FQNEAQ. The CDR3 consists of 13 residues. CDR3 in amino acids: CASSGTISYEQYF. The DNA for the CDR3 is TGTGCCAGCAGCGGGACAATCTCCTACGAGCAGTACTTC.

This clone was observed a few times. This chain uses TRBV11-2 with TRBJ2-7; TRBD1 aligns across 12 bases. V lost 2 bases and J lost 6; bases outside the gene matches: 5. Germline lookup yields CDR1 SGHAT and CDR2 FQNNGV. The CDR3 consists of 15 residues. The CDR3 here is CASSLSGTGGGEQYF. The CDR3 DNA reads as TGTGCCAGCAGCTTATCGGGGACAGGGGGCGGCGAGCAGTACTTC.

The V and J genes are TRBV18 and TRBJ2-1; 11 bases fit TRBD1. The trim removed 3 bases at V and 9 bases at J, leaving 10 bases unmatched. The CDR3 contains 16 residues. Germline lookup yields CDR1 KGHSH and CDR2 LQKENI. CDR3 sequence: CASSPGTGGTLGEQFF. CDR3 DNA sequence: TGTGCCAGCTCACCTGGGACAGGGGGTACGTTAGGTGAGCAGTTCTTC.

The CDR3 loop is CASPHGSRVRGTEAFF. The CDR3 nucleotides are TGTGCCAGCCCTCACGGGAGCCGGGTTCGGGGCACTGAAGCTTTCTTT. The chain couples TRBV6-4 to TRBJ1-1; D remains unclear. Trimming cost V 8 bases and J 4 bases, with 23 bases left between them. The CDR3 has 16 residues. CDR1 is MRHNA and CDR2 is SNTAGT in the germline V gene.

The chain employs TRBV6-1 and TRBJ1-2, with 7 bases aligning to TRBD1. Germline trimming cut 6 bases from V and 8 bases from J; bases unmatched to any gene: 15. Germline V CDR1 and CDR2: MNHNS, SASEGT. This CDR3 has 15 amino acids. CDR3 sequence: CASSQNLGQSGGYTF. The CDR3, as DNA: TGTGCCAGCAGCCAAAACCTGGGACAGTCGGGCGGCTACACCTTC.

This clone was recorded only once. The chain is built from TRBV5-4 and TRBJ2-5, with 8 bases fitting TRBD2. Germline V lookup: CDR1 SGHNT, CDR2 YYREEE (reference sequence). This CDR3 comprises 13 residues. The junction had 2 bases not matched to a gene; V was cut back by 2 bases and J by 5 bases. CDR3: CASSFGGGETQYF. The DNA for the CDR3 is TGTGCCAGCAGCTTCGGCGGGGGGGAGACCCAGTACTTC.

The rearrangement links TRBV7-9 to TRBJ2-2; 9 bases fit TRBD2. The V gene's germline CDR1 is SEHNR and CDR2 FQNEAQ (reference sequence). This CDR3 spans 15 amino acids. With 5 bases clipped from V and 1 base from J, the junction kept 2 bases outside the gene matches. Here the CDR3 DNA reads TGTGCCAGCAGCCTTAGCGGGGGGAACACCGGGGAGCTGTTTTTT. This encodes CASSLSGGNTGELFF.

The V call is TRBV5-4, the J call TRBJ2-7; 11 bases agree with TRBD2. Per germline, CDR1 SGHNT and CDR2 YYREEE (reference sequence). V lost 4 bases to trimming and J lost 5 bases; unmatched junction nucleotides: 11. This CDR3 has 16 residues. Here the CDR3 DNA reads TGTGCCAGCAGCACGCCACTAGCGGGGGTGTCCCACGAGCAGTACTTC. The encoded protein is CASSTPLAGVSHEQYF.

CDR3 protein: CASSQGAGALDTEAFF. CDR3 DNA: TGCGCCAGCAGCCAAGGGGCAGGGGCCCTGGACACTGAAGCTTTCTTT. This sequence joins TRBV5-1 and TRBJ1-1, with a weak D call TRBD1 (6 bases). The CDR3 has 16 residues. Looked up from germline, CDR1 is SGHRS and CDR2 is YFSETQ. With 4 bases removed from V and 3 bases from J, the gap between germline ends came to 19 bases.